This paragraph covers one T cell receptor (beta chain) sequence. CDR1 is DFQATT and CDR2 is SNEGSKA in the germline V gene (reference sequence). This CDR3 is built from 17 residues. The V and J ends lost 0 bases and 5 bases, in that order; junction bases with no gene match: 12. The data were taken from a study of blood T cells in healthy people across ages. A second roughly 6 to 11 cycle PCR used barcoded and J-beta primers. In TCRdb, the 5' RACE reads were re-called with MiXCR into one record per CDR3 protein. Here the sample spans roughly 500,000 distinct CDR3 sequences, roughly 28% being singletons.

The gene calls are TRBV20-1 and TRBJ2-2; the match to TRBD2 covers 7 bases. Sequencing was carried out using blood. This sequence was found in a woman in her seventies in good health. The CDR3 nucleotides read TGCAGTGCTAGAGACCCCCAAGTGGGGGGAGGGACCGGGGAGCTGTTTTTT. Residues: CSARDPQVGGGTGELFF.